What follows is one T cell receptor (beta chain) and its context. This clonotype was seen ten or more times. The target of this receptor is not known. No clone much larger than this one lies a single base away; base qualities are absent. The data were obtained in a study of neurological immune-mediated disorders (dated by TCRdb to about 2019). Broadly, across the study: Peripheral blood TCR-beta repertoires from HTLV-I-associated myelopathy (HAM/TSP) patients, multiple sclerosis patients and healthy controls were compared by UMI-based sequencing. Technical triplicate libraries were sequenced to precisely calculate the variability in frequency of each individual clone. The cohort was made up of 68 subjects, consisting of 15 or so HAM/TSP patients, roughly 35 multiple sclerosis patients and 20 healthy controls. The approximately 96 TCR-beta libraries covered PBMC samples along with longitudinal samples, technical triplicates, and paired sorted CD4+ and CD8+ T-cell subsets. The study at large found these results: TCR clonal expansion was greatest in HAM/TSP patients and smallest in MS patients, who ranked below even healthy controls. No identical CDR3 amino acid sequences were found to be shared among expanded clones across subjects, suggesting that TCR-beta repertoires were private in all groups.

To synthesize cDNA, template-switch 5'RACE was performed with a primer carrying a 10-nucleotide random unique molecular identifier so that each TCR transcript was tagged. Every sequencing run covered 15-18 subjects and yielded more than 180 million TCR-beta sequences. The RNeasy kit was used to extract total RNA. TCR-beta VDJ regions were amplified with primers for the TCR constant region and the 5'RACE anchor, using the KAPA Real-time Library Amplification kit. A first PCR added sample indexes and Illumina adaptors, and a second PCR then raised library yield. After purification with Ampure beads, the TCR product of roughly 650 bp was size-selected on a 2% E-gel SizeSelection system. Before pooling, libraries had their quality checked on a Bioanalyzer, their concentration measured with Qubit, and their quantity determined with the Kapa Library Quantification kit. Libraries were sequenced paired-end 2 x 150 bp on an Illumina HiSeq 2500. To increase sequence diversity, about 23-30% phiX was spiked into each library pool. In the paper's pipeline: The UMI-based MiGEC pipeline processed quality-filtered reads and removed over 80% of raw TCR sequences during error correction. VDJ genes were aligned to IMGT germline references, and clonotypes were defined by unique CDR3 amino acid sequence plus V-J genes. Clonal expansion, Shannon diversity, and CDR3 relatedness (CalcPairwiseDistances, ClusterSamples) were evaluated with VDJtools, and phylogenetic trees were built with CLCbio workbench. Expanded clones were defined as having at least 8 unique UMIs, based on coefficient-of-variation modelling across technical triplicates. The raw public reads went through TCRdb reprocessing: fastp at Q25, MiXCR clone calling, in-frame beta chains kept. Entries are consolidated by CDR3 protein sequence, retaining the most common genes and DNA. Here the V and J calls rest on TCRdb's processing, not on the authors' analysis. The sample contains 30,000 to 40,000 distinct CDR3 sequences, 11% of them found a single time. The ten largest clonotypes hold roughly 3.9% of the sample.

In the paper's terms, the time point label means: technical triplicate 1. For the unsorted PBMC libraries, 2 million PBMCs were stored in RNAlater at -80 degrees C until RNA extraction and were used to generate the libraries. Peripheral blood was subjected to Ficoll-Hypaque density gradient centrifugation to isolate PBMCs, which were then cryopreserved in liquid nitrogen. CDR1 SGHAT and CDR2 FQDESV were looked up in the germline V gene (reference sequence). The CDR3, cysteine through phenylalanine, is 16 amino acids long. Just the 48-base CDR3 DNA is kept, in frame starting at base 1. For this chain, trimming is 2 bases at the V end and 7 bases at the J end, and the number of junction bases without a gene match is 5.

Sequenced sample: PBMCs. The rearranged segments are TRBV11-1 and TRBJ2-2, with 12 junctional bases fitting TRBD2. The clonotype comes from a man in his 60s with HTLV-1-associated myelopathy (HAM/TSP). The DNA sequence is as follows: TGTGCCAGCAGCTTACGACTAGCGGGAGCGGGCGGGGAGCTGTTTTTT. This translates into CASSLRLAGAGGELFF.